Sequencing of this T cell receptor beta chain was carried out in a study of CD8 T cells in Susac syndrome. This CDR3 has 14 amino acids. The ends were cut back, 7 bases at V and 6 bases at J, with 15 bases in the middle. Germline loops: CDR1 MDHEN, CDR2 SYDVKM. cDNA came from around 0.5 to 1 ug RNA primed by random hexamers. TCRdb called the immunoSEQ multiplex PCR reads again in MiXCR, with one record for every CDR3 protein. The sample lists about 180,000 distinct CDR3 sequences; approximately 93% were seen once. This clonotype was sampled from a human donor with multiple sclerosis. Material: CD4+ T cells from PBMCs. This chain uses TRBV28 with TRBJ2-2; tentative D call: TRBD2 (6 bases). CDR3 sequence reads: CASNGGGVAGELFF. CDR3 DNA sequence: TGTGCCAGCAACGGCGGCGGGGTTGCCGGGGAGCTGTTTTTT.